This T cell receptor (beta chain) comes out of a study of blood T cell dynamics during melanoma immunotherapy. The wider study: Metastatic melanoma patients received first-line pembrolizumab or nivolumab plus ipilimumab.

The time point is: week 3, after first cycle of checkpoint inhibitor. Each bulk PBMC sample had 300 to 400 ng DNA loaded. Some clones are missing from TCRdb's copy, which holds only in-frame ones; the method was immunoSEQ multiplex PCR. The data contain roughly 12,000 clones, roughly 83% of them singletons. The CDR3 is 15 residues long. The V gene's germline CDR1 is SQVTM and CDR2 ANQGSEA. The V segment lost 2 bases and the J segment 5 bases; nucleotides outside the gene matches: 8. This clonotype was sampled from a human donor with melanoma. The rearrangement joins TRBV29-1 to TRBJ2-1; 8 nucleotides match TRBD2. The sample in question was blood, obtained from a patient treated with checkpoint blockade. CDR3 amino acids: CSVENPAGDNNEQFF. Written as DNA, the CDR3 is TGCAGCGTTGAAAACCCAGCGGGGGACAACAATGAGCAGTTCTTC.